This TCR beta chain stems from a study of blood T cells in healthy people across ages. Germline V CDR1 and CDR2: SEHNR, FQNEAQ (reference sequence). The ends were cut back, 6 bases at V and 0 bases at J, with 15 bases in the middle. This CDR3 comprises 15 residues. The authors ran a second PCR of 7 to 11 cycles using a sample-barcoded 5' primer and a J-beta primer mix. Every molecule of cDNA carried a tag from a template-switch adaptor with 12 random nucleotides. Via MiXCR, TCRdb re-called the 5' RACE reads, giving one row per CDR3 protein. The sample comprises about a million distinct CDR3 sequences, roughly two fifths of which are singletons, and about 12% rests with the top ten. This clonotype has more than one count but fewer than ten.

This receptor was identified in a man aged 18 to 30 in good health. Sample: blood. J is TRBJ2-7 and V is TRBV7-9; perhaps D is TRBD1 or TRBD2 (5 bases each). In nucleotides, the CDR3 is TGTGCCAGCAGTATAAGCCGGGACGCCTCCTACGAGCAGTACTTC. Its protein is CASSISRDASYEQYF.